One T cell receptor beta chain is described in this entry. What it binds is unknown. The data belong to a study of T-cell memory formation after mild COVID-19. General study results and limits: Clones that contracted clustered mainly in CM and EM if CD4+ and in EMRA if CD8+. From day 15 to 85, contracting clones were balanced between CD4 and CD8, whereas later expanders leaned toward CD4+.

Constant-segment primers were used for 5'RACE, and the resulting TCR alpha and TCR beta cDNA libraries carried sample barcodes and UMIs. MiXCR was run by TCRdb on the 5' RACE reads, yielding one entry per CDR3 protein. The table shows about half a million distinct CDR3 sequences, with over 15% occurring only once. V shed 2 bases, J shed 13 bases, and the junction held 6 bases outside the gene matches. The CDR3 has 12 residues. The germline CDR1 and CDR2 sequences are LGHDT and YNNKEL (reference sequence). The chain couples TRBV3-1 to TRBJ2-5; 8 bases fit TRBD2. This sequence originates from an adult woman who had mild COVID-19 (a few samples of this study predate the infection). Cell type and time point are not known. Sequenced: PBMCs or a T cell subset sorted from them (not recorded which). The CDR3 DNA reads TGTGCCAGCAGCCAAACTAGCGGTATCCCGTACTTC. Its translation: CASSQTSGIPYF.